The rows below give T cell receptor beta chains drawn from one sample of a study of OX40 agonist ivuxolimab in advanced cancers. Sequenced by immunoSEQ multiplex PCR; TCRdb stores in-frame clones only, minus some. The table lists 33,000 or so clones, over 75% of them singletons, with 25% in the top ten. The sample consisted of CD4+ or CD8+ T cells sorted from blood, taken in a trial of the OX40 agonist ivuxolimab. The source is an adult with an advanced solid tumor such as melanoma, head and neck, liver or kidney cancer. The CDR3 runs from the conserved cysteine through the conserved F or W. D genes are given only for firm matches. Size is stated for part of the rows, as once, few or many counts, or as a class when the clone is expanded.

d_gene	v_gene	j_gene	abundance	CDR3nt	CDR3aa
TRBD1	TRBV4-1	TRBJ2-2	NA	TGCGCCAGCAGCCAAGATAACAGGGGGCGAACCGGGGAGCTGTTTTTT	CASSQDNRGRTGELFF
TRBD2	TRBV7-9	TRBJ2-1	NA	TGTGCCAGCAGCTCCTCCCTAGCGGGGGAAAACAATGAGCAGTTCTTC	CASSSSLAGENNEQFF
NA	TRBV4-2	TRBJ2-7	NA	TGTGCCAGCAGCCAAGATCGAGGGTTAGAGCAGTACTTC	CASSQDRGLEQYF
NA	TRBV5-4	TRBJ1-1	NA	TGTGCCAGCAGCTTGAGAAACACTGAAGCTTTCTTT	CASSLRNTEAFF
NA	TRBV19	TRBJ2-7	NA	TGTGCCAGTAGTATAAGGAGGGAGGCCAATTACGAGCAGTACTTC	CASSIRREANYEQYF
TRBD1	TRBV18	TRBJ1-4	NA	TGTGCCAGCTCACCATTCACAGGGGGCACTAATGAAAAACTGTTTTTT	CASSPFTGGTNEKLFF
TRBD1	TRBV6-5	TRBJ2-7	NA	TGTGCCAGCAGTGAAGGGGGACAGGGGGTTTTGTACTTC	CASSEGGQGVLYF
NA	TRBV4-1	TRBJ2-5	NA	TGCGCCAGCAGCCTTGGTGGGTACCAAGAGACCCAGTACTTC	CASSLGGYQETQYF
TRBD2	TRBV28	TRBJ2-1	NA	TGTGCCAGCAGTTTATCGGGGGGACTAGCGGGAGGCAATGAGCAGTTCTTC	CASSLSGGLAGGNEQFF
NA	TRBV25-1	TRBJ2-7	NA	TGTGCCAGCAGTGGACATAACTACGAGCAGTACTTC	CASSGHNYEQYF
NA	TRBV5-1	TRBJ2-5	NA	TGCGCCAGCAGTGGGTCTAGGGAGACCCAGTACTTC	CASSGSRETQYF
NA	TRBV5-1	TRBJ2-5	NA	TGCGCCAGCAGCTTGGTCGGGGAAGAGACCCAGTACTTC	CASSLVGEETQYF
NA	TRBV11-3	TRBJ2-7	NA	TGTGCCAGCAGCTTAGGAGCCCGAGGCGAGCAGTACTTC	CASSLGARGEQYF
TRBD1	TRBV7-7	TRBJ2-2	NA	TGTGCTAGCAGCGTTACAGGGGACACCGGGGAGCTGTTTTTT	CASSVTGDTGELFF
TRBD2	TRBV7-2	TRBJ2-2	NA	TGTGCCAGCAGCCCTACTAGCGGGACTAACGTCGGGGAGCTGTTTTTT	CASSPTSGTNVGELFF
TRBD2	TRBV5-4	TRBJ2-3	few	TGTGCCAGCAGCTTGACTAGCGGGATTAGCACAGATACGCAGTATTTT	CASSLTSGISTDTQYF
NA	TRBV19	TRBJ2-1	NA	TGTGCCAGTAGTAGAGGCAGGGCAAACAATGAGCAGTTCTTC	CASSRGRANNEQFF
TRBD1	TRBV5-1	TRBJ1-2	NA	TGCGCCAGCAGCACCGGACAGGGGGCTATGGGCTACACCTTC	CASSTGQGAMGYTF